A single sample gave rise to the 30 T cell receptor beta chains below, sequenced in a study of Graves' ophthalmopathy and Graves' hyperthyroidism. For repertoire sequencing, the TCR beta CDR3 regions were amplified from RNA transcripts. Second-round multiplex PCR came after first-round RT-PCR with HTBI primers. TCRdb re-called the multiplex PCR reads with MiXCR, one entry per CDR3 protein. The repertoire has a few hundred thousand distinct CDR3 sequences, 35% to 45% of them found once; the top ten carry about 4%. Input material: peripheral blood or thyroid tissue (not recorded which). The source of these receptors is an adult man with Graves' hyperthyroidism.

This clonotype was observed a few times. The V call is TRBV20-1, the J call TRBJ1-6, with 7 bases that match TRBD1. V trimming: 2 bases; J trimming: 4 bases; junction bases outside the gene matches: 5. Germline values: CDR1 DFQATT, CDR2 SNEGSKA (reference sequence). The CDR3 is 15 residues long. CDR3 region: CSARPGTEYNSPLHF. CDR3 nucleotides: TGCAGTGCTAGACCCGGGACAGAATATAATTCACCCCTCCACTTT.

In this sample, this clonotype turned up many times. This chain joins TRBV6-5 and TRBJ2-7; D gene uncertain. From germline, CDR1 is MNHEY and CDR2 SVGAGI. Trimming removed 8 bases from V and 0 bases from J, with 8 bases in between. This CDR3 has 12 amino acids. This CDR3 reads CASDGSSYEQYF. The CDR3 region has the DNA TGTGCCAGCGATGGTAGCTCCTACGAGCAGTACTTC.

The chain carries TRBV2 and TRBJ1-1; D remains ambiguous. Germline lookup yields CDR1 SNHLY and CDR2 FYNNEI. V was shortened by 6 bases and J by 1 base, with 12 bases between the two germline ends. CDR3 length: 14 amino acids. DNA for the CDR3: TGTGCCAGCAGGACTTACGACGGGAACACTGAAGCTTTCTTT. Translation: CASRTYDGNTEAFF.

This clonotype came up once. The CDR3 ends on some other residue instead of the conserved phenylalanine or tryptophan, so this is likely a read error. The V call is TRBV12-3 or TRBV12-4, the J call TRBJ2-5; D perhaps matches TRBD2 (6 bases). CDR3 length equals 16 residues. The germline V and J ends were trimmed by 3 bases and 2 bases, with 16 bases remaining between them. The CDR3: CASSFLAGWKQETQYL. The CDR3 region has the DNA TGTGCCAGCAGTTTTCTGGCGGGGTGGAAACAAGAGACCCAGTACTTA.

CDR3 coding DNA: TGTGCCAGTACCAACTATAACAGTGCTTATGGCTACACCTTC. Encoded protein: CASTNYNSAYGYTF. J is TRBJ1-2 and V is TRBV19; D gene ambiguous. Germline CDR1 LNHDA, CDR2 SQIVND (reference sequence). Trimming cost V 7 bases and J 5 bases, with 17 bases left between them. The CDR3 loop spans 14 amino acids.

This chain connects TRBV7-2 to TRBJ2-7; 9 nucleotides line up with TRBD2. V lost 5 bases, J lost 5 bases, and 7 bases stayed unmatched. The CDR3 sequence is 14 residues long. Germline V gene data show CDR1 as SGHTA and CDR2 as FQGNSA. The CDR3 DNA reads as TGTGCCAGCAGCAGATTAGCGGGAGTTGACGAGCAGTACTTC. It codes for CASSRLAGVDEQYF. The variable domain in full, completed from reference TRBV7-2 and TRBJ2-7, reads GAGVSQSPSNKVTEKGKDVELRCDPISGHTALYWYRQSLGQGLEFLIYFQGNSAPDKSGLPSDRFSAERTGGSVSTLTIQRTQQEDSAVYLCASSRLAGVDEQYFGPGTRLTVT.

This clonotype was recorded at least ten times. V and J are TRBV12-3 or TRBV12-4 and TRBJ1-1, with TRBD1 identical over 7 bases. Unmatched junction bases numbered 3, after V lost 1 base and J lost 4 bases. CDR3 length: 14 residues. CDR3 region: CASSLGTGITEAFF. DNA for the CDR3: TGTGCCAGCAGTTTAGGGACAGGTATCACTGAAGCTTTCTTT.

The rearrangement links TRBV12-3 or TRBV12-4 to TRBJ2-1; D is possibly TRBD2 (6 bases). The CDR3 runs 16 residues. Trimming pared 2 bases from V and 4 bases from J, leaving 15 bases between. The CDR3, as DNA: TGTGCCAGCAGTTTATCGTTTGGAGGGGTGTACAATGAGCAGTTCTTC. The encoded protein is CASSLSFGGVYNEQFF.

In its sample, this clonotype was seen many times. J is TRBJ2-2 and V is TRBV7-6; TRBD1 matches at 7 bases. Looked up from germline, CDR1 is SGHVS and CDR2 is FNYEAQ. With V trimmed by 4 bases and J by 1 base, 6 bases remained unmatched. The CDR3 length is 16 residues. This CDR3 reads CASSSWTGENTGELFF. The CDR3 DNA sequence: TGTGCCAGCAGCTCCTGGACAGGAGAGAACACCGGGGAGCTGTTTTTT.

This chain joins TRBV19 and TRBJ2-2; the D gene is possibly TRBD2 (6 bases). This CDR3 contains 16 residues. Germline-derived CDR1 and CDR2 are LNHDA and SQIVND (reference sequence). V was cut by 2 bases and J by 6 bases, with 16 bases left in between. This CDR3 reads CASSISTSIPSGELFF. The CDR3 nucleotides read TGTGCCAGTAGTATAAGTACTAGCATCCCCTCCGGGGAGCTGTTTTTT.

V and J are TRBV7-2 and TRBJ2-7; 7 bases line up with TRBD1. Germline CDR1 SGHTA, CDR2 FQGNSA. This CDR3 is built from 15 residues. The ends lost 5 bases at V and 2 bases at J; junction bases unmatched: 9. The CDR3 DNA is TGTGCCAGCAGCCCGGGACAGACTCGTCCCTACGAGCAGTACTTC. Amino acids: CASSPGQTRPYEQYF.

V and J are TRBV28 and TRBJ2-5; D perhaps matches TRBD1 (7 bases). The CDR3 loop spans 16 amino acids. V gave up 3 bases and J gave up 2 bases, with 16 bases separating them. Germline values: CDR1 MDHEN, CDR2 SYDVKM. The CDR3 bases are TGTGCCAGCAGTTTTATTGCGGGACAGAGGCAAGAGACCCAGTACTTC. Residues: CASSFIAGQRQETQYF.

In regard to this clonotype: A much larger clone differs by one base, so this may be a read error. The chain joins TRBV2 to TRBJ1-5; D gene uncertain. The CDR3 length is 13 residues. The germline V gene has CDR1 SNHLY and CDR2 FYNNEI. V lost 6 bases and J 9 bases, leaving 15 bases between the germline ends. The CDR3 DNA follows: TGTGCCAGCAGCTCCGCGGTTTGGAGGCCCCAGCATTTT. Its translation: CASSSAVWRPQHF.

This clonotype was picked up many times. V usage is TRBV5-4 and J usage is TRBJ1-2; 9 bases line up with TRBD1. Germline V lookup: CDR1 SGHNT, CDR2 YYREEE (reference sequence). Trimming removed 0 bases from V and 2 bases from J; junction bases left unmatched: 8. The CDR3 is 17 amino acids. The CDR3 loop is CASSLDGTGIINYGYTF. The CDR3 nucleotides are TGTGCCAGCAGCTTGGACGGGACAGGGATCATAAACTATGGCTACACCTTC.

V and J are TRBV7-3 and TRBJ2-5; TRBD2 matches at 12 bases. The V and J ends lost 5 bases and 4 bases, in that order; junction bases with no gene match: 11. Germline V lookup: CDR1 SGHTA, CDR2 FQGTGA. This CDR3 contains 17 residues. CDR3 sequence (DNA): TGTGCCAGCAGCCCCCACCCTAGACTAGCGGGAGCAGAGACCCAGTACTTC. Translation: CASSPHPRLAGAETQYF.

The CDR3 sequence is CSVLTGGLYGYTF. The CDR3 DNA reads as TGCAGCGTGTTGACTGGAGGGCTATATGGCTACACCTTC. This chain uses TRBV29-1 with TRBJ1-2; D gene uncertain. The V gene's germline CDR1 is SQVTM and CDR2 ANQGSEA. V dropped 6 bases and J dropped 5 bases, with 16 bases sitting between them. The CDR3 spans 13 residues.

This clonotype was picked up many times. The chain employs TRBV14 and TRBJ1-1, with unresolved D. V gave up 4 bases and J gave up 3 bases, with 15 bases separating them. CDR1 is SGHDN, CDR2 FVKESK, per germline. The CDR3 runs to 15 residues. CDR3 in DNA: TGTGCCAGCAGCCTGCCCCCAAACCTGGACACTGAAGCTTTCTTT. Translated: CASSLPPNLDTEAFF.

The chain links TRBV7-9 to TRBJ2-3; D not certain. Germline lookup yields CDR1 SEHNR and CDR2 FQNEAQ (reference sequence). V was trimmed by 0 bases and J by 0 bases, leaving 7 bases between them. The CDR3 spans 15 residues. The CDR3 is CASSLASASTDTQYF. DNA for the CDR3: TGTGCCAGCAGCTTAGCGTCGGCTAGCACAGATACGCAGTATTTT.

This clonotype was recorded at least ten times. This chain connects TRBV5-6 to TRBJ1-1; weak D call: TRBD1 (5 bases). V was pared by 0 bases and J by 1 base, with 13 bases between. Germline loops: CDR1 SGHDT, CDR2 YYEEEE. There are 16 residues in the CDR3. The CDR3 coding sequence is TGTGCCAGCAGCTTGGTGAGCAGGGCGAAGAACACTGAAGCTTTCTTT. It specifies CASSLVSRAKNTEAFF.

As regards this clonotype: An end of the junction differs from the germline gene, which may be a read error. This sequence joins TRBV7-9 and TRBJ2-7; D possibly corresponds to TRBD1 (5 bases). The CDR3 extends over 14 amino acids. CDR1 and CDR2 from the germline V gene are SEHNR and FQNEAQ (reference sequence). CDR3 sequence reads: CASSLVDSSHEQYF. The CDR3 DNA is TGTGCCAGCAGCTTGGTCGACAGCTCCCACGAGCAGTACTTC.

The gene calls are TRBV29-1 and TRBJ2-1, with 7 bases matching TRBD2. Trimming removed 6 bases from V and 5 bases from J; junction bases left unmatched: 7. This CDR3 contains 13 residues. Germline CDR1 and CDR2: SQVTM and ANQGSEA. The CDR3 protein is CSVGGGTNNEQFF. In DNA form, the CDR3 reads TGCAGCGTGGGGGGTGGGACTAACAATGAGCAGTTCTTC.

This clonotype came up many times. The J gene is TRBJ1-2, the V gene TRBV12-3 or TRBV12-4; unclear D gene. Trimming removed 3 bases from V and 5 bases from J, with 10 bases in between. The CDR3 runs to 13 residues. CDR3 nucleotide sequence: TGTGCCAGCAGTTTCATAGGGCCGTATGGCTACACCTTC. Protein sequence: CASSFIGPYGYTF.

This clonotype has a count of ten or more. The CDR3 nucleotides read TGTGCCAGCAGTGACAACCCAACTTTCAATCAGCCCCAGCATTTT. Amino acids: CASSDNPTFNQPQHF. The gene calls are TRBV2 and TRBJ1-5; D gene unclear. The CDR3 consists of 15 residues. V lost 3 bases and J lost 3, with 12 bases in between. Germline V gene lookup returns CDR1 SNHLY and CDR2 FYNNEI.

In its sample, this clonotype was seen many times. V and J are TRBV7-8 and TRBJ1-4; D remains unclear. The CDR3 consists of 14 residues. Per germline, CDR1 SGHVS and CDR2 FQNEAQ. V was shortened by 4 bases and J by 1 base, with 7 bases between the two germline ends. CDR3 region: CASSSGGTNEKLFF. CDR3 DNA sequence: TGTGCCAGCAGCTCCGGAGGAACTAATGAAAAACTGTTTTTT.

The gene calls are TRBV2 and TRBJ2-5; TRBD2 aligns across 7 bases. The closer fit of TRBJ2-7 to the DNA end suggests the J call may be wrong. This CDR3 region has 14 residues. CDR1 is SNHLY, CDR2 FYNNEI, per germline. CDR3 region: CASSTAGNSYEQYF. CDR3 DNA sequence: TGTGCCAGCAGTACAGCGGGGAACTCCTACGAGCAGTACTTC.

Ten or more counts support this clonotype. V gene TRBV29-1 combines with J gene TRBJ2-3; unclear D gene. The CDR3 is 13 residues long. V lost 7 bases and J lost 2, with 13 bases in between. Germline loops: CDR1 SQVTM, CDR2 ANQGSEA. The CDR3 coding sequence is TGCAGCGCCTACGTCCCCATCACAGATACGCAGTATTTT. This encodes CSAYVPITDTQYF.

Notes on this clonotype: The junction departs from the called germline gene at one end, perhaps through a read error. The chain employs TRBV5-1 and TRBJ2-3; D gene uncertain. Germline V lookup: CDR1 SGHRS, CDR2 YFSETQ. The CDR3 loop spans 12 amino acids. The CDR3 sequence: CASSPDTDTQYF. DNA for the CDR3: TGTGCCAGCAGCCCAGACACAGATACGCAGTATTTT.

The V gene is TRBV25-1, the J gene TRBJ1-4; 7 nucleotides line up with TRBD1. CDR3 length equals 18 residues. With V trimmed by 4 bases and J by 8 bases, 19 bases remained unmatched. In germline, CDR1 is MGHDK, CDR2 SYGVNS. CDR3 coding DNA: TGTGCCAGCAGTGCTAGCCCCCTTACGACAGGGAGTTCAGAAAAACTGTTTTTT. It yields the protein CASSASPLTTGSSEKLFF.

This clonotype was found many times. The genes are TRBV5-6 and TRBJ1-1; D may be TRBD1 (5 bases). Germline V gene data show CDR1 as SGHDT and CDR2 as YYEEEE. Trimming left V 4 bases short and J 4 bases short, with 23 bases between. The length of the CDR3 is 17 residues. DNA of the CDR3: TGTGCCAGCAGCGGGGCCCTCGGTCAGGGCTGGGCCACTGAAGCTTTCTTT. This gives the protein CASSGALGQGWATEAFF.

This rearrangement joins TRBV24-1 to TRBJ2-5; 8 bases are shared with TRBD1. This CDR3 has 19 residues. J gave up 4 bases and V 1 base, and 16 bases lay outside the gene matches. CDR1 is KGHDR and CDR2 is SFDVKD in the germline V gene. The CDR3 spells CATSDLRGETGDPLETQYF. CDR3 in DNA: TGTGCCACCAGTGATTTAAGGGGAGAGACAGGGGACCCCCTAGAGACCCAGTACTTC.